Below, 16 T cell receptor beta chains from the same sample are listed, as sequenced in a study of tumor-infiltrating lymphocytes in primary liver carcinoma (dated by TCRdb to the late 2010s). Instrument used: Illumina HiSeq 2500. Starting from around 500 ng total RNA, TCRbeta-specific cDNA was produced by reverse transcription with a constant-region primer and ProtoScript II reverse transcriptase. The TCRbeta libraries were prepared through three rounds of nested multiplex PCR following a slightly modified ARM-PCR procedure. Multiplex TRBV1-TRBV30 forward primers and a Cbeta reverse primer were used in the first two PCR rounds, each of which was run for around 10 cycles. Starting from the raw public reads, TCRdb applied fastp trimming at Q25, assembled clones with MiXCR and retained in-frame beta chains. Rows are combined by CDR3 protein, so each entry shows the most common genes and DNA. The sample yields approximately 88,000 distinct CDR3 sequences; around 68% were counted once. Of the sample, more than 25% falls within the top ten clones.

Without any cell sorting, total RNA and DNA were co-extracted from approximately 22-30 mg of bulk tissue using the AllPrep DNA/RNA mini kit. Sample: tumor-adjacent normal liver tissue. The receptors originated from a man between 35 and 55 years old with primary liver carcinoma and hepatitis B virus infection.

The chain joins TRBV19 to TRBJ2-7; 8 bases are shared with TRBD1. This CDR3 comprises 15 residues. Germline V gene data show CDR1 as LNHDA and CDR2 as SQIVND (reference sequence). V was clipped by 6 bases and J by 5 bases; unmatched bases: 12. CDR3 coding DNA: TGTGCCAGTAGCCCGGCTAGGGACAGGACCAACGAGCAGTACTTC. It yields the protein CASSPARDRTNEQYF. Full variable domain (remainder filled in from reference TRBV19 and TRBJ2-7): DGGITQSPKYLFRKEGQNVTLSCEQNLNHDAMYWYRQDPGQGLRLIYYSQIVNDFQKGDIAEGYSVSREKKESFPLTVTSAQKNPTAFYLCASSPARDRTNEQYFGPGTRLTVT.

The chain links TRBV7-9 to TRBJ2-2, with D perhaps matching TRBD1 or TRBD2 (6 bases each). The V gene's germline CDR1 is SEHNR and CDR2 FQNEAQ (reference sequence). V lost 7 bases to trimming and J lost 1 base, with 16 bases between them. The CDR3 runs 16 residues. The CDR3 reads CASTPRRGLNTGELFF. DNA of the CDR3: TGTGCCAGCACTCCCCGGAGGGGGTTGAACACCGGGGAGCTGTTTTTT.

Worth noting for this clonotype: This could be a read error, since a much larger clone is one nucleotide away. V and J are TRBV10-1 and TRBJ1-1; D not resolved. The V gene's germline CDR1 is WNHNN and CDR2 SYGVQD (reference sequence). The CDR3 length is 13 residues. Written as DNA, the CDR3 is TGCGCCAGCAGTGCGCCGGGGAACACTGAAGTTTTCTTT. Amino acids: CASSAPGNTEVFF.

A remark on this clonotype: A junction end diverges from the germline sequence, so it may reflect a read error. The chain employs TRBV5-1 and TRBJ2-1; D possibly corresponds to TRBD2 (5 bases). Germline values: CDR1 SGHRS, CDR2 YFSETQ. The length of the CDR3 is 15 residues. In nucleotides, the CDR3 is TGCGCCAGCGGCTTGGAGGTAGGGAACTACAATGAGCAGTTCTTC. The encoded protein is CASGLEVGNYNEQFF.

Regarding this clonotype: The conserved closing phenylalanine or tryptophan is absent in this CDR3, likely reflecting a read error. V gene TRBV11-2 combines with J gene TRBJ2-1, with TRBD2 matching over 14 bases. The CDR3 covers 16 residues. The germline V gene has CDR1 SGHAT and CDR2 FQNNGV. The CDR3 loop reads CANSLVTSGGGNEQFL. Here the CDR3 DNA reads TGTGCCAACAGCTTAGTGACTAGCGGGGGGGGCAATGAGCAGTTCTTA.

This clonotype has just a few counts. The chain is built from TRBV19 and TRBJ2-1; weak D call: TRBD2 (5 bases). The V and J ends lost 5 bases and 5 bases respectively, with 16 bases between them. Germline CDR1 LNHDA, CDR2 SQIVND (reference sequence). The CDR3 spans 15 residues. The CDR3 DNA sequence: TGTGCCAGTAGTCCACTAACGGGAAGCGACAATGAGCAGTTCTTC. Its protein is CASSPLTGSDNEQFF.

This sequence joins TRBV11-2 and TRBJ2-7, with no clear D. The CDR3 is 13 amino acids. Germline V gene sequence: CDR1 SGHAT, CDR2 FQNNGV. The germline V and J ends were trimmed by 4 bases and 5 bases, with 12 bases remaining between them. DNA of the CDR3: TGTGCCAGCAGCTCAAGTCTAACGCACGAGCAGTACTTC. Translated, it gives CASSSSLTHEQYF.

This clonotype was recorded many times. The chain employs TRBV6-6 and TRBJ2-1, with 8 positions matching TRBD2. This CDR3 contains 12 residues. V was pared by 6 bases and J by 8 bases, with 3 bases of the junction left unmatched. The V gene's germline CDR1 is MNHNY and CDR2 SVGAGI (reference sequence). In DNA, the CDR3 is TGTGCCAGCAGCCCGACTAGCGATGAGCAGTTCTTC. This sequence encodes CASSPTSDEQFF.

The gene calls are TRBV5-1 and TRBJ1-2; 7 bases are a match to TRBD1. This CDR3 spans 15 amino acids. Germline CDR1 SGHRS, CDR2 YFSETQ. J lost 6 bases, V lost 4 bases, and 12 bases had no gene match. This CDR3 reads CASSIDPGTANGYTF. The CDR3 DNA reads TGCGCCAGCAGCATAGATCCGGGGACAGCTAATGGCTACACCTTC.

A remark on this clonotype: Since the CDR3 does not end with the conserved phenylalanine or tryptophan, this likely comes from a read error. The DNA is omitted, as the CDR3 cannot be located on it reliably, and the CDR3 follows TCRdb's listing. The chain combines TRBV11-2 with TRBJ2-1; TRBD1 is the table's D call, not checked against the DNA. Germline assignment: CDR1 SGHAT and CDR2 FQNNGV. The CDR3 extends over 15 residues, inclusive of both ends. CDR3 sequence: CASSSRQGPYNELFS.

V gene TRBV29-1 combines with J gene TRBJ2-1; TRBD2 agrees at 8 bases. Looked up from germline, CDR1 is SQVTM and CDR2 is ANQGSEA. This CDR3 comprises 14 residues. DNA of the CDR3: TGCGGCGCACGGACGGGGCTAGCGGGCGGGGAGCAGTTCTTC. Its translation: CGARTGLAGGEQFF.

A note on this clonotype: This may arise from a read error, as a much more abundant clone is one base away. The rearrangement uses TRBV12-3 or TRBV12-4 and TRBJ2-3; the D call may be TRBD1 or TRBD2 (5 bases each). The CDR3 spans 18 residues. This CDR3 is CASSLTPGRLIYTVTQYF. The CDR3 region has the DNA TGTGCCAGCAGTTTAACCCCGGGACGGCTAATTTACACAGTTACGCAGTATTTT.

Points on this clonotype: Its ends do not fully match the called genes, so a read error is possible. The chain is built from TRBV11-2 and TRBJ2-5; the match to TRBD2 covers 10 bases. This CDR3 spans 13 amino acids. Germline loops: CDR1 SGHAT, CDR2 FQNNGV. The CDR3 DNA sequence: TGTACCAGCGGGGGGGGGGATCAAGAGATCCAGTACTTC. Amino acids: CTSGGGDQEIQYF.

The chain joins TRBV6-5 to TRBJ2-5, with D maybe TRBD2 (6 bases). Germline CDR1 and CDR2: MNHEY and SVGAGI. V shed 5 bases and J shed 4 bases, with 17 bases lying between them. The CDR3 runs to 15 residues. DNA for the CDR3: TGTGCCAGCAGTCACGCGAGCGGGCTGGTAGAGACCCAGTACTTC. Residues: CASSHASGLVETQYF.

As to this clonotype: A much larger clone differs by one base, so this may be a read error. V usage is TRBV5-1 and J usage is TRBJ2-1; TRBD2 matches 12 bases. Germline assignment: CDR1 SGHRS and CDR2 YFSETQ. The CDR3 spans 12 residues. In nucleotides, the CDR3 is TGCACCAGCAAACTAGCGGGGGGTGAGCAGTTCTTC. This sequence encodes CTSKLAGGEQFF. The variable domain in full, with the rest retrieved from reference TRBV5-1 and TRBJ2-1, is KAGVTQTPRYLIKTRGQQVTLSCSPISGHRSVSWYQQTPGQGLQFLFEYFSETQRNKGNFPGRFSGRQFSNSRSEMNVSTLELGDSALYLCTSKLAGGEQFFGPGTRLTVL.

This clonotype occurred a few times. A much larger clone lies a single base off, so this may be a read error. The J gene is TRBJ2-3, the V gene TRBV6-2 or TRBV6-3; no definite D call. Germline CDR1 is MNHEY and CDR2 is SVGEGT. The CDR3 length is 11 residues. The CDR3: CANSYPDTQYF. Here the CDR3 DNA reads TGTGCCAACAGTTACCCAGATACGCAGTATTTT.